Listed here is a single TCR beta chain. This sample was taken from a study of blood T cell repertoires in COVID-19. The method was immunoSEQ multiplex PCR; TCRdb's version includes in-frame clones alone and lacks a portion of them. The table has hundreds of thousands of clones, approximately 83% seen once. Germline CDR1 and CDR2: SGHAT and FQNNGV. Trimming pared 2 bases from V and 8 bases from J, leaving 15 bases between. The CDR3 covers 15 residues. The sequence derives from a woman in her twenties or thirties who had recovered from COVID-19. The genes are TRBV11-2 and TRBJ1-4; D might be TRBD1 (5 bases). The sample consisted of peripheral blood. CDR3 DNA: TGTGCCAGCAGCTTAAGGACCGGGGGGTTGGAAAAACTGTTTTTT. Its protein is CASSLRTGGLEKLFF.